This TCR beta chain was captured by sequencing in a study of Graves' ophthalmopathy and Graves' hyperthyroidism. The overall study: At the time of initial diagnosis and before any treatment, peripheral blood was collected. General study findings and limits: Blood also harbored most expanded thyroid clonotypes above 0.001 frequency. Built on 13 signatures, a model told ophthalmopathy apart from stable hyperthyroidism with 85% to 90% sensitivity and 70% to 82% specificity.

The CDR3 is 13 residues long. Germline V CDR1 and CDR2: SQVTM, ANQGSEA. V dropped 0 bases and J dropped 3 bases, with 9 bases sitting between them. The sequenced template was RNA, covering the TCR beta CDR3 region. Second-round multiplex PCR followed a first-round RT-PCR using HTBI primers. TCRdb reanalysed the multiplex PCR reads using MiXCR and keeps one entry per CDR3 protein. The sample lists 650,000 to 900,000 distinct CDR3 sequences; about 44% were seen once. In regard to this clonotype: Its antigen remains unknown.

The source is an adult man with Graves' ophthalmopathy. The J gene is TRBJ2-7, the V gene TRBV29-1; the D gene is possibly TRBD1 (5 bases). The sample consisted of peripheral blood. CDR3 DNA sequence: TGCAGCGTTGAAGAGGCAGGGCTCTACGAGCAGTACTTC. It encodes CSVEEAGLYEQYF.